This passage covers 18 T cell receptor beta chains from one sample sequenced in a study of shared clonotypes between healthy human individuals. Some clones are missing from TCRdb's copy, which holds only in-frame ones; the method was immunoSEQ multiplex PCR. The table shows a few hundred thousand clones, with around 81% occurring only once. What was sequenced was PBMCs. These receptors originate from a woman aged 40 to 50 in good health. Some clones in this sample may be carry-over from other donors' samples.

The J gene is TRBJ2-3, the V gene TRBV6-1, with 10 bases aligning to TRBD2. V lost 2 bases to trimming and J lost 6 bases; unmatched junction nucleotides: 5. The CDR3 extends over 15 amino acids. From germline, CDR1 is MNHNS and CDR2 SASEGT. The DNA of the CDR3 is TGTGCCAGCAGTGAACAGTCTAGCGGGAGTGATACGCAGTATTTT. Its translation is CASSEQSSGSDTQYF.

For the CDR3, the DNA is TGTGCCAGCAGCTTAGTTGGGAGGCCACGATATGGCTACACCTTC. Translated, it gives CASSLVGRPRYGYTF. This chain connects TRBV11-2 to TRBJ1-2; D is undetermined. Germline V gene data show CDR1 as SGHAT and CDR2 as FQNNGV. The CDR3 is made up of 15 amino acids. V was shortened by 1 base and J by 5 bases, with 14 bases between the two germline ends. The variable domain in full, with the rest retrieved from reference TRBV11-2 and TRBJ1-2, is EAGVAQSPRYKIIEKRQSVAFWCNPISGHATLYWYQQILGQGPKLLIQFQNNGVVDDSQLPKDRFSAERLKGVDSTLKIQPAKLEDSAVYLCASSLVGRPRYGYTFGSGTRLTVV.

This clone has a handful of counts. A much larger clone sits a single nucleotide away, making a read error possible. This sample includes further DNA sequences coding for the same CDR3. J is TRBJ1-1 and V is TRBV5-1, with D perhaps matching TRBD1 (6 bases). Germline V CDR1 and CDR2: SGHRS, YFSETQ. The V end lost 4 bases, the J end lost 6 bases, and 19 bases lay between the germline ends. This CDR3 is 15 amino acids long. The CDR3 bases are TGCGCCAGCAGCCCAGATAGGGGGGGATTCGCTGAAGCTTTCTTT. The encoded protein is CASSPDRGGFAEAFF.

This clone was observed once. The gene calls are TRBV5-1 and TRBJ1-2; a weak D match, TRBD1 (6 bases). The germline V gene has CDR1 SGHRS and CDR2 YFSETQ. The CDR3 extends over 13 amino acids. The germline V and J ends were trimmed by 5 bases and 3 bases, with 11 bases remaining between them. In nucleotides, the CDR3 is TGCGCCAGCAGTCCCGCAGGGGACTATGGCTACACCTTC. Translation gives CASSPAGDYGYTF. The full variable domain, in which reference TRBV5-1 and TRBJ1-2 provide the parts outside the CDR3, is KAGVTQTPRYLIKTRGQQVTLSCSPISGHRSVSWYQQTPGQGLQFLFEYFSETQRNKGNFPGRFSGRQFSNSRSEMNVSTLELGDSALYLCASSPAGDYGYTFGSGTRLTVV.

The chain joins TRBV7-8 to TRBJ2-7, with 11 bases matching TRBD2. Germline V gives CDR1 SGHVS, CDR2 FQNEAQ. The CDR3 loop spans 13 amino acids. Losses at the gene ends were 4 bases for V and 7 bases for J; bases not matched to a gene: 3. CDR3 sequence: CASSSGLAEEQYF. The CDR3 DNA reads TGTGCCAGCAGCTCGGGACTAGCGGAAGAGCAGTACTTC.

Regarding this clone: One end of the junction fails to match germline, which may point to a read error. The rearrangement joins TRBV7-7 to TRBJ2-1; D may correspond to TRBD1 or TRBD2 (6 bases each). Germline values: CDR1 SSHAT, CDR2 FNYEAQ (reference sequence). CDR3 length: 14 amino acids. In DNA form, the CDR3 reads TGTGCTAGCAGCTTAGGGTCCGGGGGCGGAGAGCAGTTCTTC. It specifies CASSLGSGGGEQFF.

This clone was detected only once. The genes are TRBV6-1 and TRBJ2-2; 8 bases fit TRBD1. The CDR3 has 15 residues. The germline V gene encodes CDR1 MNHNS and CDR2 SASEGT. V was pared by 6 bases and J by 1 base, with 4 bases of the junction left unmatched. CDR3 coding DNA: TGTGCCAGCAGGTCCGGGACAGGGAACACCGGGGAGCTGTTTTTT. Its translation: CASRSGTGNTGELFF.

CDR3 sequence (DNA): TGTGCCATCAGTGGGGGCGGGGGGTTCGATCAGCCCCAGCATTTT. Amino acids: CAISGGGGFDQPQHF. This rearrangement joins TRBV10-3 to TRBJ1-5, with D maybe TRBD1 (5 bases). Germline-derived CDR1 and CDR2 are ENHRY and SYGVKD. This CDR3 is 15 amino acids long. V lost 4 bases, J lost 5 bases, and 15 bases lay in between.

The chain joins TRBV4-3 to TRBJ2-6; no definite D call. This CDR3 has 16 amino acids. From germline, CDR1 is LGHNA and CDR2 YSLEER. Trimming cost V 3 bases and J 0 bases, with 9 bases left between them. As DNA, the CDR3 is TGCGCCAGCAGCCAGGGGATGAGCTCTGGGGCCAACGTCCTGACTTTC. It yields the protein CASSQGMSSGANVLTF.

The chain joins TRBV28 to TRBJ2-6; D remains unclear. There are 14 residues in the CDR3. The ends were cut back, 3 bases at V and 0 bases at J, with 3 bases in the middle. Germline V gene data show CDR1 as MDHEN and CDR2 as SYDVKM. Written as DNA, the CDR3 is TGTGCCAGCAGTTTTAACTCTGGGGCCAACGTCCTGACTTTC. Residues: CASSFNSGANVLTF.

On this clone itself: Other nucleotide sequences from this sample produce the same CDR3. The CDR3 coding sequence is TGTGCCAGCTCACCGGCTAGCTCCTACAATGAGCAGTTCTTC. This codes for CASSPASSYNEQFF. The chain uses TRBV18 and TRBJ2-1, with D unclear. Germline V gives CDR1 KGHSH, CDR2 LQKENI. The ends were cut back, 3 bases at V and 0 bases at J, with 6 bases in the middle. There are 14 residues in the CDR3.

The V and J genes are TRBV5-4 and TRBJ1-5; D is perhaps TRBD1 (6 bases). This CDR3 comprises 14 residues. CDR1 and CDR2 (germline): SGHNT, YYREEE (reference sequence). V dropped 4 bases and J dropped 6 bases, with 14 bases sitting between them. The CDR3 loop reads CASSHGGGGQPQHF. The CDR3 nucleotides read TGTGCCAGCAGCCACGGGGGGGGCGGTCAGCCCCAGCATTTT.

With regard to this clone: A much bigger clone sits one base away, suggesting this may be a read error. V gene TRBV29-1 combines with J gene TRBJ2-1; 8 positions agree with TRBD2. The CDR3 runs 16 residues. CDR1 is SQVTM, CDR2 ANQGSEA, per germline. After removal of 0 bases from V and 5 bases from J, the junction contained 9 bases not matched to a gene. This chain's CDR3 is CSVEDFTSGGDNEQFF. CDR3 DNA sequence: TGCAGCGTTGAAGATTTTACCTCGGGGGGGGACAATGAGCAGTTCTTC.

The V gene is TRBV2, the J gene TRBJ1-1, with unresolved D. The germline V and J ends were trimmed by 9 bases and 0 bases, with 14 bases remaining between them. Germline V gene lookup returns CDR1 SNHLY and CDR2 FYNNEI. The CDR3 runs 14 residues. This chain's CDR3 is CASAPTRLNTEAFF. CDR3 in DNA: TGTGCCAGTGCACCAACCAGACTGAACACTGAAGCTTTCTTT. The complete variable domain, with remaining parts taken from reference TRBV2 and TRBJ1-1, reads EPEVTQTPSHQVTQMGQEVILRCVPISNHLYFYWYRQILGQKVEFLVSFYNNEISEKSEIFDDQFSVERPDGSNFTLKIRSTKLEDSAMYFCASAPTRLNTEAFFGQGTRLTVV.

The CDR3 here is CAWIRPGTRNEQFF. In DNA form, the CDR3 reads TGTGCCTGGATACGACCCGGGACTAGGAATGAGCAGTTCTTC. The J gene is TRBJ2-1, the V gene TRBV30; TRBD2 agrees at 8 bases. The CDR3 runs 14 residues. The V gene's germline CDR1 is GTSNPN and CDR2 SVGIG (reference sequence). Trimming took 4 bases from V and 7 from J; bases not matched to a gene: 9.

The genes are TRBV18 and TRBJ2-7; 9 nucleotides align to TRBD2. The CDR3 is 14 residues long. Unmatched junction bases numbered 9, after V lost 8 bases and J lost 4 bases. The germline CDR1 and CDR2 sequences are KGHSH and LQKENI. This CDR3 reads CASVPSGISYEQYF. The CDR3 nucleotides read TGTGCCAGCGTCCCTAGCGGGATATCTTACGAGCAGTACTTC. The whole variable domain, filled in from reference TRBV18 and TRBJ2-7, reads NAGVMQNPRHLVRRRGQEARLRCSPMKGHSHVYWYRQLPEEGLKFMVYLQKENIIDESGMPKERFSAEFPKEGPSILRIQQVVRGDSAAYFCASVPSGISYEQYFGPGTRLTVT.

Notes on this clone: This sample includes further DNA sequences coding for the same CDR3. The rearrangement links TRBV7-2 to TRBJ2-1; no clear D gene. This CDR3 comprises 13 residues. Trimming left V 3 bases short and J 4 bases short, with 7 bases between. Germline V gene lookup returns CDR1 SGHTA and CDR2 FQGNSA. CDR3 residues: CASSFSRYNEQFF. CDR3 bases: TGTGCCAGCAGCTTCAGTCGGTACAATGAGCAGTTCTTC.

V gene TRBV4-1 combines with J gene TRBJ2-1; no reliable D call. The germline V gene has CDR1 MGHRA and CDR2 YSYEKL. The V end lost 4 bases, the J end lost 2 bases, and 18 bases lay between the germline ends. This CDR3 is built from 17 residues. DNA of the CDR3: TGCGCCAGCAGCCCTTCAGAACCGCCCGAGCCCTACAATGAGCAGTTCTTC. Its protein is CASSPSEPPEPYNEQFF.